This T cell receptor (beta chain) was recorded in a study of T-cell memory formation after mild COVID-19. Study results and caveats: While clones contracting from day 15 to 85 were balanced between CD4 and CD8, later expanders leaned CD4+.

One entry per CDR3 protein results from TCRdb running MiXCR on the 5' RACE reads. The table shows under 250,000 distinct CDR3 sequences, with roughly 9.4% occurring only once. As regards this clonotype: Antigen specificity is unknown.

V dropped 3 bases and J dropped 5; count of bases not matched to a gene: 6. Germline values: CDR1 LNHNV, CDR2 YYDKDF (reference sequence). The CDR3 length is 15 residues. The sample was PBMCs or a T cell subset sorted from them (not recorded which). The rearrangement links TRBV15 to TRBJ1-4; 7 nucleotides agree with TRBD1. The clonotype comes from a man aged 18-30 years who had mild COVID-19 (a few samples of this study predate the infection). Cell type and time point are not known. CDR3 sequence (DNA): TGTGCCACCAGCAGGGATAAGACAGGGAATGAAAAACTGTTTTTT. Protein sequence: CATSRDKTGNEKLFF.